The source of this T cell receptor (beta chain) is a study of T cell responses to AZD1222 COVID-19 vaccine. Study as a whole: Doses given second, at about 4 or about 12 weeks, were pooled.

Germline V CDR1 and CDR2: LGHDT, YNNKEL (reference sequence). This CDR3 is 13 amino acids long. V trimming: 5 bases; J trimming: 4 bases; junction bases outside the gene matches: 4. Repertoires were generated with immunoSEQ multiplex PCR, while TCRdb's copy carries only in-frame clones and drops some. The sample includes fewer than 200,000 clones, 80% to 90% of them seen just once. Study-level points and caveats: A mostly white British donor set with more females was recruited, and clonal diversity was possibly underestimated.

This clone showed up just a few times. Its antigen remains unknown. The sequence was obtained from an adult in good health. This sample comprised peripheral blood, obtained on day 0 of AZD1222 vaccination. The rearrangement links TRBV3-1 (or the pseudogene TRBV3-2) to TRBJ2-5; TRBD2 aligns across 7 bases. The DNA of the CDR3 is TGTGCCAGCAGCTACTCGGGGGGAGAGACCCAGTACTTC. Residues: CASSYSGGETQYF.